These T cell receptor beta chains were read from a single sample in a study of OX40 agonist ivuxolimab in advanced cancers. Data came from immunoSEQ multiplex PCR; TCRdb stores just in-frame clones and leaves some out. The sample contains approximately 35,000 clones, less than 85% of which appear only once. Sequenced here: CD4+ or CD8+ T cells sorted from blood, sampled in a trial of the OX40 agonist ivuxolimab. Source of these receptors: an adult with an advanced solid tumor such as melanoma, head and neck, liver or kidney cancer. CDR3s include the opening cysteine and the closing phenylalanine or tryptophan. D genes are given only for firm matches. Only part of the rows carry a size: once, few, many, or a class if the clone is expanded.

clone_size	cdr3_length	j_call	d_call	v_call	cdr3_aa	cdr3_nt
-	19	TRBJ1-5	TRBD1	TRBV19	CASRPLTGQGTSGNQPQHF	TGTGCCAGTAGGCCCTTAACAGGACAGGGGACCAGCGGCAATCAGCCCCAGCATTTT
-	14	TRBJ1-6	-	TRBV19	CASSIGGRDSPLHF	TGTGCCAGTAGTATAGGTGGCAGGGACTCACCCCTCCACTTT
-	15	TRBJ1-1	-	TRBV11-2	CASSFLFEGGTEAFF	TGTGCCAGCAGCTTCTTGTTTGAGGGCGGCACTGAAGCTTTCTTT
-	17	TRBJ1-1	-	TRBV5-6	CASSLGPHFGAFTEAFF	TGTGCCAGCAGCTTGGGGCCGCATTTCGGGGCGTTCACTGAAGCTTTCTTT
-	13	TRBJ2-7	-	TRBV7-9	CASGPGLTYEQYF	TGTGCCAGCGGGCCCGGACTAACCTACGAGCAGTACTTC
once	14	TRBJ2-3	-	TRBV19	CASSIPAIGGTQYF	TGTGCCAGTAGTATCCCAGCTATAGGGGGAACGCAGTATTTT
-	16	TRBJ2-7	TRBD1	TRBV29-1	CSVEETDRGAAYEQYF	TGCAGCGTTGAAGAGACAGACAGGGGAGCAGCCTACGAGCAGTACTTC
few	13	TRBJ2-7	-	TRBV4-1	CASSQGRSYEQYF	TGCGCCAGCAGCCAGGGACGGTCCTACGAGCAGTACTTC
-	14	TRBJ1-6	-	TRBV6-5	CASSYFGEGSPLHF	TGTGCCAGCAGTTACTTTGGAGAGGGCTCACCCCTCCACTTT
few	15	TRBJ1-4	-	TRBV6-5	CASSYNSLPREKLFF	TGTGCCAGCAGTTACAACAGCCTCCCTCGTGAAAAACTGTTTTTT
-	14	TRBJ1-2	-	TRBV27	CASSPSAARYGYTF	TGTGCCAGCAGCCCGTCGGCGGCTCGCTATGGCTACACCTTC
-	15	TRBJ2-1	TRBD2	TRBV2	CASSALAGQINEQFF	TGTGCCAGCAGTGCCCTAGCGGGACAAATCAATGAGCAGTTCTTC
-	19	TRBJ2-2	TRBD2	TRBV4-1	CASSQGMGLAGGRPGELFF	TGCGCCAGCAGCCAAGGGATGGGACTAGCGGGGGGGAGACCCGGGGAGCTGTTTTTT
-	12	TRBJ1-1	-	TRBV9	CASSHFVGKAFF	TGTGCCAGCAGCCACTTTGTGGGAAAAGCTTTCTTT
-	14	TRBJ1-6	TRBD1	TRBV6-6	CASRFQQGDRPLHF	TGTGCCAGCAGATTCCAACAGGGGGATAGACCCCTCCACTTT
-	15	TRBJ2-2	TRBD1	TRBV6-5	CASTFTGGWAGELFF	TGTGCCAGCACCTTTACAGGGGGGTGGGCCGGGGAGCTGTTTTTT
once	15	TRBJ1-4	-	TRBV5-1	CASSLVGQKNEKLFF	TGCGCCAGCAGCTTGGTCGGACAGAAAAATGAAAAACTGTTTTTT
-	16	TRBJ2-3	TRBD2	TRBV2	CASSARTSFLTDTQYF	TGTGCCAGCAGTGCCCGGACTAGCTTTTTAACAGATACGCAGTATTTT
-	16	TRBJ1-5	-	TRBV7-6	CASSLAKGPLNQPQHF	TGTGCCAGCAGCTTAGCCAAGGGGCCTCTTAATCAGCCCCAGCATTTT
-	16	TRBJ2-5	-	TRBV2	CASIRGGGAVGETQYF	TGTGCCAGCATAAGAGGAGGGGGCGCGGTTGGAGAGACCCAGTACTTC
-	14	TRBJ1-3	-	TRBV5-6	CASSLEGMGNTIYF	TGTGCCAGCAGCTTGGAGGGAATGGGAAACACCATATATTTT
-	16	TRBJ1-3	TRBD1	TRBV6-1	CASSATGGLSGNTIYF	TGTGCCAGCAGTGCCACAGGGGGGCTGTCTGGAAACACCATATATTTT
-	15	TRBJ1-4	TRBD1	TRBV23-1	CASSHDRGQPEKLFF	TGCGCCAGCAGTCACGACAGGGGGCAGCCTGAAAAACTGTTTTTT
-	14	TRBJ1-1	-	TRBV5-1	CASGKGRENTEAFF	TGCGCCAGCGGAAAGGGCCGCGAGAACACTGAAGCTTTCTTT
-	15	TRBJ2-1	-	TRBV7-9	CASSLVTAGNNEQFF	TGTGCCAGCAGCTTAGTAACAGCAGGCAACAATGAGCAGTTCTTC
-	13	TRBJ2-2	-	TRBV7-9	CASSLGRTGELFF	TGTGCCAGCAGCTTGGGACGCACCGGGGAGCTGTTTTTT
-	17	TRBJ2-1	TRBD2	TRBV11-2	CASSWSSGGPSYNEQFF	TGTGCCAGCAGCTGGAGTAGCGGGGGCCCCTCCTACAATGAGCAGTTCTTC
-	17	TRBJ2-1	TRBD1	TRBV7-6	CASSPIGGQGSLNEQFF	TGTGCCAGCAGCCCCATTGGGGGACAGGGATCTCTCAATGAGCAGTTCTTC
-	16	TRBJ2-7	TRBD2	TRBV27	CASSLSLAGGFYEQYF	TGTGCCAGCAGTTTATCTCTAGCGGGGGGATTCTACGAGCAGTACTTC
-	14	TRBJ1-4	-	TRBV10-3	CAISQHGTNEKLFF	TGTGCCATCAGTCAACATGGGACTAATGAAAAACTGTTTTTT
-	15	TRBJ2-3	-	TRBV7-7	CASSLGILSTDTQYF	TGTGCCAGCAGCTTAGGGATCCTTAGCACAGATACGCAGTATTTT
-	13	TRBJ2-7	TRBD2	TRBV29-1	CSVGLAGSYGQYF	TGCAGCGTTGGACTAGCGGGGTCCTACGGGCAGTACTTC
few	17	TRBJ1-6	-	TRBV4-1	CASSQDSDSSYNSPLHF	TGCGCCAGCAGCCAAGATTCAGATAGCTCCTATAATTCACCCCTCCACTTT
-	15	TRBJ2-7	-	TRBV9	CASSGSGGSRTEQYF	TGTGCCAGCAGCGGTAGTGGGGGGAGCCGTACCGAGCAGTACTTC
-	12	TRBJ1-5	-	TRBV6-5	CASSSPFGPQHF	TGTGCCAGCAGTTCCCCTTTTGGGCCCCAGCATTTT
-	14	TRBJ1-2	-	TRBV5-1	CASSFSQGNYGYTF	TGCGCCAGCAGCTTTTCCCAGGGAAACTATGGCTACACCTTC
few	11	TRBJ2-7	-	TRBV25-1	CASSGYYEQYF	TGTGCCAGCAGTGGGTACTACGAGCAGTACTTC
few	16	TRBJ2-7	-	TRBV27	CASSTFLTTRSYEQYF	TGTGCCAGCAGTACCTTCCTGACAACCCGCTCCTACGAGCAGTACTTC
-	14	TRBJ2-1	-	TRBV18	CASSPQGGSIWQFF	TGTGCCAGCTCGCCCCAGGGGGGGTCCATATGGCAGTTCTTC
-	12	TRBJ1-1	-	TRBV28	CASRWGANEAFF	TGTGCCAGCAGATGGGGGGCTAATGAAGCTTTCTTT
-	16	TRBJ1-2	TRBD1	TRBV5-5	CASSWGLGQGDYGYTF	TGTGCCAGCAGCTGGGGATTAGGACAGGGGGATTATGGCTACACCTTC
-	12	TRBJ2-1	-	TRBV19	CASTQGWNEQFF	TGTGCCAGTACTCAGGGATGGAATGAGCAGTTCTTC
-	14	TRBJ1-2	-	TRBV30	CAWGGVARAYGYTF	TGTGCCTGGGGGGGCGTCGCTCGTGCCTATGGCTACACCTTC
-	11	TRBJ2-2	-	TRBV6-1	CASSRAGELFF	TGTGCCAGTTCCAGGGCCGGGGAGCTGTTTTTT
-	15	TRBJ2-5	-	TRBV10-3	CAISSAKGEKETQYF	TGTGCCATCAGTTCCGCAAAGGGAGAAAAAGAGACCCAGTACTTC
few	13	TRBJ2-1	-	TRBV7-9	CASSPEGYNEQFF	TGTGCCAGCAGCCCGGAAGGGTACAATGAGCAGTTCTTC
-	16	TRBJ2-5	TRBD1	TRBV2	CASNRGDRGHQETQYF	TGTGCCAGCAATCGGGGGGACAGGGGCCACCAAGAGACCCAGTACTTC
-	16	TRBJ2-3	-	TRBV27	CASSLYGFGVTDTQYF	TGTGCCAGCAGTTTATACGGCTTCGGAGTGACAGATACGCAGTATTTT
-	14	TRBJ1-2	-	TRBV10-3	CAIRETRGGYGYTF	TGTGCCATCAGGGAGACCCGGGGAGGCTATGGCTACACCTTC
few	13	TRBJ1-1	TRBD1	TRBV30	CAWSGNRDSEAFF	TGTGCCTGGAGTGGAAACCGGGACAGTGAAGCTTTCTTT
-	15	TRBJ2-7	-	TRBV19	CASSIVPGAIYEQYF	TGTGCCAGTAGTATAGTTCCAGGGGCGATCTACGAGCAGTACTTC
-	16	TRBJ2-1	TRBD2	TRBV7-2	CASSLHSSGGMYEQFF	TGTGCCAGCAGCTTACATTCAAGCGGGGGGATGTATGAGCAGTTCTTC